This TCR beta chain appears in the sequencing data of a study of blood T cells in healthy people across ages. The study's findings and limits: The study found TCR beta diversity correlated strongly with naive T cell percentage. Underestimates were what the diversity estimates from one million T cells were considered to be.

Remarks on this clonotype: What it binds is not known.

A second PCR, run for about 7 to 11 cycles, used a sample-barcoded 5' primer plus a J-beta primer mix. TCRdb reprocessed the 5' RACE reads with MiXCR, giving one entry per CDR3 protein. The repertoire has roughly 1.6 million distinct CDR3 sequences, about 31% of them found once; the top ten carry around 11%. CDR3 length: 14 residues. V lost 6 bases and J lost 9; bases outside the gene matches: 14. CDR1 DFQATT and CDR2 SNEGSKA come from the germline V gene (reference sequence). Per sample, at least 5.5 micrograms of total RNA were extracted. V is TRBV20-1 and J is TRBJ2-1; 7 nucleotides line up with TRBD1. The clonotype was recovered from a woman between 25 and 40 years old in good health. Sequencing was done on a sample of blood. The CDR3 is CSAERQTGVGEQFF. The CDR3 bases are TGCAGTGCCGAAAGACAAACAGGGGTGGGTGAGCAGTTCTTC.